The 15 T cell receptor beta chains below all came from one sample that was sequenced in a study of shared clonotypes between healthy human individuals. TCRdb's table, derived via immunoSEQ multiplex PCR, lists solely in-frame clones and lacks some. The profile covers millions of clones, with over 85% appearing a single time and about 1.1% taken by the ten largest. Positively selected for CCR7, the CD45RO-negative cells used as naive CD8 cells excluded terminally differentiated effector memory CD45RA+ cells. Material for sequencing was naive CD8+ T cells sorted from blood. The receptors shown here come from a man between 18 and 35 years old in good health.

The chain carries TRBV7-6 and TRBJ2-7; 8 nucleotides match TRBD2. CDR1 is SGHVS, CDR2 FNYEAQ, per germline. The CDR3 is 15 amino acids. The ends lost 6 bases at V and 7 bases at J; junction bases unmatched: 14. CDR3: CASSPTSGFPEEQYF. CDR3 sequence (DNA): TGTGCCAGCAGTCCCACTAGCGGCTTCCCCGAAGAGCAGTACTTC.

The chain has TRBV27 and TRBJ2-7, with D unresolved. This CDR3 is built from 15 residues. Germline V gene lookup returns CDR1 MNHEY and CDR2 SMNVEV (reference sequence). The V end lost 5 bases, the J end lost 5 bases, and 19 bases lay between the germline ends. The CDR3 DNA reads TGTGCCAGCAGTAAGGTCGACTGGACGGCGGACGAGCAGTACTTC. Its translation is CASSKVDWTADEQYF.

The chain recombines TRBV4-1 with TRBJ1-2; 10 nucleotides line up with TRBD1. The CDR3 is 14 residues long. Germline V gene lookup returns CDR1 MGHRA and CDR2 YSYEKL. V lost 3 bases, J lost 12 bases, and 10 bases stayed unmatched. The CDR3 reads CASSHELPGQGHTF. For the CDR3, the DNA is TGCGCCAGCAGCCATGAACTACCGGGACAGGGGCACACCTTC.

The chain recombines TRBV5-4 with TRBJ1-2; 7 nucleotides match TRBD1. J lost 5 bases, V lost 1 base, and 5 bases had no gene match. Germline V gives CDR1 SGHNT, CDR2 YYREEE (reference sequence). The CDR3 length is 14 residues. The CDR3 DNA reads as TGTGCCAGCAGCTTGAACAGGGGCGCGTATGGCTACACCTTC. As protein: CASSLNRGAYGYTF.

In regard to this clone: Within the sample, other DNA sequences also encode this same CDR3. The chain employs TRBV27 and TRBJ2-1, with 11 bases identical to TRBD2. This CDR3 region has 15 residues. The V gene end was trimmed by 6 bases and the J gene end by 3 bases; junction bases not matched to a gene: 4. Germline V CDR1 and CDR2: MNHEY, SMNVEV (reference sequence). DNA of the CDR3: TGTGCCAGCAGCGCCGGGACTAGCGGCTACAATGAGCAGTTCTTC. Translated: CASSAGTSGYNEQFF.

The chain has TRBV4-1 and TRBJ2-7, with 9 bases aligning to TRBD1. CDR1 and CDR2 from the germline V gene are MGHRA and YSYEKL. V shed 5 bases and J 2 bases; nucleotides not matched to a gene: 4. CDR3 length: 14 amino acids. CDR3 residues: CASSARTGAYEQYF. Here the CDR3 DNA reads TGCGCCAGCAGCGCCCGGACAGGGGCCTACGAGCAGTACTTC.

This rearrangement joins TRBV27 to TRBJ2-1, with 8 bases matching TRBD2. The germline V gene encodes CDR1 MNHEY and CDR2 SMNVEV (reference sequence). Germline trimming cut 5 bases from V and 6 bases from J; bases unmatched to any gene: 9. The CDR3 has 15 amino acids. The CDR3 DNA sequence: TGTGCCAGCAGTCGGACTAGCCCAACCCTCAATGAGCAGTTCTTC. This gives the protein CASSRTSPTLNEQFF.

This clone was recorded only once. The same CDR3 is also encoded by other DNA sequences in this sample. V usage is TRBV11-2 and J usage is TRBJ2-7; D unresolved. CDR3 length equals 13 residues. Germline V gene lookup returns CDR1 SGHAT and CDR2 FQNNGV. V was shortened by 3 bases and J by 4 bases, with 10 bases between the two germline ends. The CDR3 is CASSLGVGYEQYF. CDR3 nucleotide sequence: TGTGCCAGCAGCTTGGGCGTGGGTTACGAGCAGTACTTC.

Points on this clone: This sample includes further DNA sequences coding for the same CDR3. The J gene is TRBJ2-5, the V gene TRBV30; D is ambiguous. Germline CDR1 and CDR2: GTSNPN and SVGIG (reference sequence). This CDR3 has 11 amino acids. V lost 2 bases and J lost 5, with 6 bases in between. The DNA of the CDR3 is TGTGCCTGGAGTAGTGGTGAGACCCAGTACTTC. Protein: CAWSSGETQYF.

The V and J genes are TRBV10-3 and TRBJ2-7; the D call may be TRBD1 or TRBD2 (5 bases each). V dropped 6 bases and J dropped 4 bases, with 13 bases sitting between them. This CDR3 comprises 13 residues. Germline CDR1 ENHRY, CDR2 SYGVKD. The CDR3 is CAISGTEDYEQYF. The CDR3 DNA is TGTGCCATCAGCGGGACGGAGGATTACGAGCAGTACTTC.

Comments on this clone: The sample carries other DNA sequences with the same CDR3. This chain connects TRBV5-4 to TRBJ1-1, with D unresolved. Germline-derived CDR1 and CDR2 are SGHNT and YYREEE (reference sequence). This CDR3 is 12 amino acids long. Trimming stripped 2 bases from V and 2 bases from J, with 4 bases between. The CDR3 sequence is CASSFGNTEAFF. The CDR3 DNA follows: TGTGCCAGCAGCTTTGGTAACACTGAAGCTTTCTTT.

The V and J genes are TRBV7-9 and TRBJ1-2, with a weak D call TRBD1 (6 bases). The CDR3 has 15 amino acids. The V end lost 0 bases, the J end lost 2 bases, and 10 bases lay between the germline ends. In germline, CDR1 is SEHNR, CDR2 FQNEAQ (reference sequence). CDR3 sequence (DNA): TGTGCCAGCAGCTTAGCTCCAGGGGAGAACTATGGCTACACCTTC. It codes for CASSLAPGENYGYTF. The full variable domain, rest sourced from reference TRBV7-9 and TRBJ1-2, is DTGVSQNPRHKITKRGQNVTFRCDPISEHNRLYWYRQTLGQGPEFLTYFQNEAQLEKSRLLSDRFSAERPKGSFSTLEIQRTEQGDSAMYLCASSLAPGENYGYTFGSGTRLTVV.

The rearrangement joins TRBV4-1 to TRBJ2-1; D is perhaps TRBD2 (5 bases). V was shortened by 2 bases and J by 3 bases, with 14 bases between the two germline ends. In germline, CDR1 is MGHRA, CDR2 YSYEKL. The CDR3 contains 16 residues. CDR3 loop: CASSQSPSEVYNEQFF. Written as DNA, the CDR3 is TGCGCCAGCAGCCAATCACCGTCGGAGGTCTACAATGAGCAGTTCTTC.

The genes are TRBV4-1 and TRBJ1-6; 7 bases agree with TRBD1. This CDR3 has 17 residues. The V gene's germline CDR1 is MGHRA and CDR2 YSYEKL. V was clipped by 1 base and J by 7 bases; unmatched bases: 10. The CDR3, as DNA: TGCGCCAGCAGCCAAGGTCTCTGGGGACAGATGAATTCACCCCTCCACTTT. Protein product: CASSQGLWGQMNSPLHF.

This chain uses TRBV4-1 with TRBJ2-7; D is tentatively TRBD1 or TRBD2 (5 bases each). The CDR3 loop spans 15 amino acids. V dropped 4 bases and J dropped 2 bases, with 15 bases sitting between them. Germline V lookup: CDR1 MGHRA, CDR2 YSYEKL. The CDR3 here is CASSPRADLAYEQYF. The CDR3 DNA sequence: TGCGCCAGCAGCCCCAGGGCGGACTTGGCCTACGAGCAGTACTTC.